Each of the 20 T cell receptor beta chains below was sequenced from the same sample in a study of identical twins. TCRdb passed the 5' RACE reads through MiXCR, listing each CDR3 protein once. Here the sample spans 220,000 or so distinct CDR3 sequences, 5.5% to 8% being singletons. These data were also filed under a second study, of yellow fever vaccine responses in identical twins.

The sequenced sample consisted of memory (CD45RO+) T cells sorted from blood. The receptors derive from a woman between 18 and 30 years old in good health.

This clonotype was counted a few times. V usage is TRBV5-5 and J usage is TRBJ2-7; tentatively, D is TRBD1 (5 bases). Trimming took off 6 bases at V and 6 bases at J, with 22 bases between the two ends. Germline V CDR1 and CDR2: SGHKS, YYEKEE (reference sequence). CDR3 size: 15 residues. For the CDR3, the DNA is TGTGCCAGCAACGAAAAAACAGGTCTTCAGTTCGAGCAGTACTTC. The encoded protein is CASNEKTGLQFEQYF. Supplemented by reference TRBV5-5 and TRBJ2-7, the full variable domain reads DAGVTQSPTHLIKTRGQQVTLRCSPISGHKSVSWYQQVLGQGPQFIFQYYEKEERGRGNFPDRFSARQFPNYSSELNVNALLLGDSALYLCASNEKTGLQFEQYFGPGTRLTVT.

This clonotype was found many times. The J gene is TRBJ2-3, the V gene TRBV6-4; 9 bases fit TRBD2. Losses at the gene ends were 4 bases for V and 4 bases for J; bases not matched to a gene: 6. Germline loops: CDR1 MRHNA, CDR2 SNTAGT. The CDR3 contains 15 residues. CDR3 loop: CASSVASGKADTQYF. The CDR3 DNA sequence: TGTGCCAGCAGTGTTGCTAGCGGGAAGGCAGATACGCAGTATTTT.

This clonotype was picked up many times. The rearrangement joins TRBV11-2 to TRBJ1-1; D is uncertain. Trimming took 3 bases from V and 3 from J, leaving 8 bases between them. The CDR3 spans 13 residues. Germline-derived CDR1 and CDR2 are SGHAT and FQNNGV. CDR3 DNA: TGTGCCAGCAGCTTGACCCCATACACTGAAGCTTTCTTT. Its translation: CASSLTPYTEAFF.

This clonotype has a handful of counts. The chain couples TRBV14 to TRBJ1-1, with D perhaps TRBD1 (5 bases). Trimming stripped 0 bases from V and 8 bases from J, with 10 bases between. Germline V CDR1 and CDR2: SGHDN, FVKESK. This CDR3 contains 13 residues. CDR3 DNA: TGTGCCAGCAGCCAAGAGGCAGGGACGGAAGCTTTCTTT. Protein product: CASSQEAGTEAFF.

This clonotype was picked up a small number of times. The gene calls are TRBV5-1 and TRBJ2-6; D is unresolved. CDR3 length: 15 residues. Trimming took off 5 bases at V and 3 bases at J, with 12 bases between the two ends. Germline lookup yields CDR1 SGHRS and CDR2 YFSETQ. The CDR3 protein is CASSIQTGGANVLTF. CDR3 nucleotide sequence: TGCGCCAGCAGTATTCAGACTGGTGGGGCCAACGTCCTGACTTTC.

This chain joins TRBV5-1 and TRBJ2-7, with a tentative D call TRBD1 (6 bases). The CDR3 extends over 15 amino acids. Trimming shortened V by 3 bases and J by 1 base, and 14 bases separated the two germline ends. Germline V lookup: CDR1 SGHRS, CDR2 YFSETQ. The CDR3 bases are TGCGCCAGCAGCTCGACCGGGACAATTTCCTACGAGCAGTACTTC. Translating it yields CASSSTGTISYEQYF.

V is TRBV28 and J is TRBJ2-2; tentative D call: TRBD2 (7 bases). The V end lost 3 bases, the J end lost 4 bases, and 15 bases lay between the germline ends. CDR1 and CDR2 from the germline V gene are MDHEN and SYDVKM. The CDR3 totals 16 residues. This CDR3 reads CASSLGGGPGTGELFF. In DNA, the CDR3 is TGTGCCAGCAGTTTGGGGGGGGGCCCGGGCACCGGGGAGCTGTTTTTT.

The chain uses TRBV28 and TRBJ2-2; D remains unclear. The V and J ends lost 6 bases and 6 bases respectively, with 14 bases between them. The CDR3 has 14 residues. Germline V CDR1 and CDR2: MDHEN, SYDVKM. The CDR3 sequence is CASRLAASAGELFF. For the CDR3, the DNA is TGTGCCAGCAGGCTGGCCGCCTCCGCCGGGGAGCTGTTTTTT.

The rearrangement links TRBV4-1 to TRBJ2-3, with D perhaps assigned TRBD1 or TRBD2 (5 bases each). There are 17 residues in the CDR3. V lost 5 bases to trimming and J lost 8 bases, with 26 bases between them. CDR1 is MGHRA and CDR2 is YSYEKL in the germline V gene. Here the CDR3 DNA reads TGCGCCAGCAGCTTGGGGGTGGGGAGTAGGGCCCCAAGTACGCAGTATTTT. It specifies CASSLGVGSRAPSTQYF.

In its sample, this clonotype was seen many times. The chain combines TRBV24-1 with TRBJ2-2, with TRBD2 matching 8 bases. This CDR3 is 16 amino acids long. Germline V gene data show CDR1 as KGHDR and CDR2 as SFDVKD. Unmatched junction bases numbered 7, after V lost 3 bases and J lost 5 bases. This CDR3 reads CATSDLGRGGTGELFF. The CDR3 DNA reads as TGTGCCACCAGTGATCTCGGGAGGGGAGGTACCGGGGAGCTGTTTTTT.

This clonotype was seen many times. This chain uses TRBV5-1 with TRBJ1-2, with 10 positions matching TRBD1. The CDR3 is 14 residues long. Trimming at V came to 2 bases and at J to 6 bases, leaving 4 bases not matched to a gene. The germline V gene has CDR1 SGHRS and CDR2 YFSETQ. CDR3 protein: CASSFQGTGDGYTF. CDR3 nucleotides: TGCGCCAGCAGCTTCCAAGGGACAGGGGATGGCTACACCTTC.

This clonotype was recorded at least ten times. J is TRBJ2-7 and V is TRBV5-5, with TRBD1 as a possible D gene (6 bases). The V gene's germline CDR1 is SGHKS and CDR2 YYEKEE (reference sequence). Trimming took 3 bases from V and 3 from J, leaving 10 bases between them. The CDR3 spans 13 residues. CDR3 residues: CASSYPGVYEQYF. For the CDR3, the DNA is TGTGCCAGCAGCTACCCAGGGGTCTACGAGCAGTACTTC.

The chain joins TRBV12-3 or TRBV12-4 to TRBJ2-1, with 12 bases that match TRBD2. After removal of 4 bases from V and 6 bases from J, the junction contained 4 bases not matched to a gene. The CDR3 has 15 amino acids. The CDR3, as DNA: TGTGCCAGCAGTTCTGGACTAGCGGGAACCAATGAGCAGTTCTTC. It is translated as CASSSGLAGTNEQFF.

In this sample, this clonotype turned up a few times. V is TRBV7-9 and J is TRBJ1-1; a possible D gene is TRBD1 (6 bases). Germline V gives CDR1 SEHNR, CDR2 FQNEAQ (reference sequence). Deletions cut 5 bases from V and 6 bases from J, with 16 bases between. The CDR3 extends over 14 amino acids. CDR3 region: CASSGNDRPSEAFF. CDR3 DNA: TGTGCCAGCAGCGGGAACGACAGGCCGTCTGAAGCTTTCTTT.

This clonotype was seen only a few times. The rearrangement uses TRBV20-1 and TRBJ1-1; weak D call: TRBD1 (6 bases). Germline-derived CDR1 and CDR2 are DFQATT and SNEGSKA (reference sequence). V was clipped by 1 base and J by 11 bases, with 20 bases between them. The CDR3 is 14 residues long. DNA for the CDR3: TGCAGTGCTAGAGGAAACACACAGGGAATTGGGGCTTTCTTT. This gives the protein CSARGNTQGIGAFF.

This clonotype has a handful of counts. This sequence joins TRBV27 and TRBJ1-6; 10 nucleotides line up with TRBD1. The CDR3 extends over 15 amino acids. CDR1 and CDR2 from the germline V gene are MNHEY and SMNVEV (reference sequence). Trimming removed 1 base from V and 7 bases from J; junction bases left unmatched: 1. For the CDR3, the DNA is TGTGCCAGCAGTTTATTGGGACAGGGGAATTCACCCCTCCACTTT. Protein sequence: CASSLLGQGNSPLHF.

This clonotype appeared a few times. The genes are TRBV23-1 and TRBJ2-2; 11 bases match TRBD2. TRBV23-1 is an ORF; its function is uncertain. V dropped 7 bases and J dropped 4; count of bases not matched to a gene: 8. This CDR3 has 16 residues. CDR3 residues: CASILAGGHPTGELFF. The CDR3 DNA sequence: TGCGCCAGCATTCTAGCGGGGGGCCATCCCACCGGGGAGCTGTTTTTT.

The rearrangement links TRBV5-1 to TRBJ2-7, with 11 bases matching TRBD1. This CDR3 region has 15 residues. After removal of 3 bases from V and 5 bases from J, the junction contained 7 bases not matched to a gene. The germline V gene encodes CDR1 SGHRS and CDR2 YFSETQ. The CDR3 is CASSWRGQGGDEQYF. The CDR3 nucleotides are TGCGCCAGCAGCTGGAGGGGACAGGGGGGCGACGAGCAGTACTTC.

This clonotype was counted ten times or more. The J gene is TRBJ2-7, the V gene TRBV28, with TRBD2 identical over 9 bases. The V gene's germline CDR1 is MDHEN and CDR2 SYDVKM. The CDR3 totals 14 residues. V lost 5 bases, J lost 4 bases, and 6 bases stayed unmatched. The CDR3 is CASSVGTSLYEQYV. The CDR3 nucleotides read TGTGCCAGCAGTGTAGGGACTAGCCTTTACGAGCAGTACGTC.

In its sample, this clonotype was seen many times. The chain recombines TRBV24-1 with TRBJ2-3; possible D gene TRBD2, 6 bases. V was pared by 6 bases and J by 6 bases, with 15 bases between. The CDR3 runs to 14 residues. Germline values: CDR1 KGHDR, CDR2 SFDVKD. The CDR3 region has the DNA TGTGCCACCAGTCGGGCGGGGCTTGGGGATACGCAGTATTTT. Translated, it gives CATSRAGLGDTQYF.